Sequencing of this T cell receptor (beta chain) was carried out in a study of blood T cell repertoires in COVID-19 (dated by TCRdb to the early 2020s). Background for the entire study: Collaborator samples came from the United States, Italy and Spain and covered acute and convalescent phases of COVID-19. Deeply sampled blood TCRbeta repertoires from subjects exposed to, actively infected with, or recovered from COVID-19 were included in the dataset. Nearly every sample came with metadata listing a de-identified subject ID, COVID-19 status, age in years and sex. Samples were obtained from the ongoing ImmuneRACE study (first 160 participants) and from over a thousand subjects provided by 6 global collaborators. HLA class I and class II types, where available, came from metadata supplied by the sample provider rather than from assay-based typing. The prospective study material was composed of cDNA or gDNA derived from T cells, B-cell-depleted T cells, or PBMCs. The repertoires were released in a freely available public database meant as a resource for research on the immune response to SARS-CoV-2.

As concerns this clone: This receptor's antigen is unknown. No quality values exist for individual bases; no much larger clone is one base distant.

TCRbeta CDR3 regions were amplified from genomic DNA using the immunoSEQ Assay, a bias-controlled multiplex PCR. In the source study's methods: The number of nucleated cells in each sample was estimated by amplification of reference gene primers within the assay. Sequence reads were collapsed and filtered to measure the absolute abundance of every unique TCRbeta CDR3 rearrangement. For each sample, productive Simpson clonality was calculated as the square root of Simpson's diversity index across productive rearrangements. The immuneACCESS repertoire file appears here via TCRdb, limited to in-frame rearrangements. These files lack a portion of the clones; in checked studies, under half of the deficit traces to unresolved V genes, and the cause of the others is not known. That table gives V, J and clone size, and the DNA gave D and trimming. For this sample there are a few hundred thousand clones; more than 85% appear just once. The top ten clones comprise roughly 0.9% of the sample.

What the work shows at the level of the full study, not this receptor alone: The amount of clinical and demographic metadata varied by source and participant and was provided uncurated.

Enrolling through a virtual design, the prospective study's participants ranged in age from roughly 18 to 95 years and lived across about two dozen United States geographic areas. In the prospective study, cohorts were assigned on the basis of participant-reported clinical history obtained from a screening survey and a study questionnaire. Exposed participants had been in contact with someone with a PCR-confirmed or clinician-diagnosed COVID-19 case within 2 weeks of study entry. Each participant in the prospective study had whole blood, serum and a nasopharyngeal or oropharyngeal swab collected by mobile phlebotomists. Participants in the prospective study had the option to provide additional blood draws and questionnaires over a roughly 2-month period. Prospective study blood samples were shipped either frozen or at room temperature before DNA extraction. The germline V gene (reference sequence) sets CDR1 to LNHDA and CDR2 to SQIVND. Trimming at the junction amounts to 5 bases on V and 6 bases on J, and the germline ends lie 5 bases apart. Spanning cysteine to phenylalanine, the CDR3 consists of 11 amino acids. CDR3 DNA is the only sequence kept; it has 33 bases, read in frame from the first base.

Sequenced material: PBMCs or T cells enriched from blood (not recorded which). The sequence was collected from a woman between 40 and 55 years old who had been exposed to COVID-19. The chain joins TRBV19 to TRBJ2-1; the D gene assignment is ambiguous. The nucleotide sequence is TGTGCCAGTAGTTTTAGCAATGAGCAGTTCTTC. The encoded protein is CASSFSNEQFF.